One sample yielded the 25 T cell receptor beta chains listed below, sequenced in a study of blood T cell repertoires in COVID-19. Produced via immunoSEQ multiplex PCR; TCRdb's table is partial and in-frame only. The table has approximately 330,000 clones, approximately 87% seen once. The sequenced sample was peripheral blood. Receptors were obtained from a woman aged 50 to 60 with active or convalescent COVID-19.

The chain combines TRBV11-3 with TRBJ2-7, with D unresolved. V lost 4 bases and J lost 3, with 16 bases in between. The CDR3 covers 15 residues. The germline CDR1 and CDR2 sequences are SGHNT and YENEEA. CDR3 nucleotide sequence: TGTGCCAGCAGCTCAGGCCCCTCCCCCCTCTACGAGCAGTACTTC. Translating it yields CASSSGPSPLYEQYF.

This sequence joins TRBV27 and TRBJ1-4; 7 nucleotides align to TRBD1. The CDR3 covers 16 residues. V was clipped by 5 bases and J by 1 base; unmatched bases: 7. The V gene's germline CDR1 is MNHEY and CDR2 SMNVEV (reference sequence). The CDR3 is CASSPDRDLTNEKLFF. The CDR3 nucleotides are TGTGCCAGCAGTCCAGACAGGGACCTAACTAATGAAAAACTGTTTTTT. Filled out from reference TRBV27 and TRBJ1-4, the complete variable domain reads EAQVTQNPRYLITVTGKKLTVTCSQNMNHEYMSWYRQDPGLGLRQIYYSMNVEVTDKGDVPEGYKVSRKEKRNFPLILESPSPNQTSLYFCASSPDRDLTNEKLFFGSGTQLSVL.

The chain carries TRBV27 and TRBJ2-5; D unresolved. Germline CDR1 and CDR2: MNHEY and SMNVEV (reference sequence). Between the trimmed V and J ends, which lost 5 bases and 0 bases, there was a span of 7 bases. CDR3 length: 13 amino acids. The DNA for the CDR3 is TGTGCCAGCAGTCACGAGCACCAAGAGACCCAGTACTTC. It encodes CASSHEHQETQYF.

This sequence joins TRBV30 and TRBJ1-2, with TRBD1 matching 7 bases. The germline gives CDR1 GTSNPN, CDR2 SVGIG (reference sequence). The V gene end was trimmed by 3 bases and the J gene end by 2 bases; junction bases not matched to a gene: 6. The CDR3 covers 14 residues. CDR3 nucleotides: TGTGCCTGGAGACCGGGACAGAAGAACTATGGCTACACCTTC. Protein product: CAWRPGQKNYGYTF.

The rearrangement uses TRBV7-2 and TRBJ1-2; TRBD1 aligns across 11 bases. Germline lookup yields CDR1 SGHTA and CDR2 FQGNSA. V was clipped by 0 bases and J by 7 bases; unmatched bases: 13. The CDR3 runs to 18 residues. Here the CDR3 DNA reads TGTGCCAGCAGCTTAGCGTGGATTAGGACAGGGGGCGCCGGTGGCTACACCTTC. It specifies CASSLAWIRTGGAGGYTF.

The gene calls are TRBV4-2 and TRBJ2-2, with D tentatively TRBD1 or TRBD2 (9 bases each). Trimming shortened V by 5 bases and J by 6 bases, and 28 bases separated the two germline ends. This CDR3 region has 19 residues. The V gene's germline CDR1 is LGHNA and CDR2 YNFKEQ. As DNA, the CDR3 is TGTGCCAGCAGCGAACCCGGACAGGGGCTAGCGGGGTATCCCGGGGAGCTGTTTTTT. It encodes CASSEPGQGLAGYPGELFF.

This clone has more than one count but fewer than ten. In nucleotides, the CDR3 is TGTGCCAGCAGTGACGGAGACACCGGGGAGCTGTTTTTT. This gives the protein CASSDGDTGELFF. V gene TRBV6-4 combines with J gene TRBJ2-2, with D unclear. This CDR3 contains 13 residues. The germline gives CDR1 MRHNA, CDR2 SNTAGT. Trimming removed 2 bases from V and 3 bases from J, with 4 bases in between.

This chain connects TRBV24-1 to TRBJ2-5; no firm D call. The CDR3 totals 13 residues. Per the germline V gene, CDR1 is KGHDR and CDR2 is SFDVKD. Trimming removed 4 bases from V and 2 bases from J, with 7 bases in between. CDR3 in amino acids: CATSERVQETQYF. The CDR3 DNA follows: TGTGCCACCAGTGAACGCGTACAAGAGACCCAGTACTTC.

Worth noting for this clone: The same CDR3 arises from other DNA sequences in this sample as well. This chain links TRBV11-3 with TRBJ1-1; 9 bases are shared with TRBD1. The CDR3 runs 14 residues. The V and J ends lost 5 bases and 1 base, in that order; junction bases with no gene match: 2. The germline V gene encodes CDR1 SGHNT and CDR2 YENEEA. The CDR3 sequence is CASSLGQGNTEAFF. As DNA, the CDR3 is TGTGCCAGCAGCCTGGGACAGGGGAACACTGAAGCTTTCTTT.

The V gene is TRBV15, the J gene TRBJ2-5, with a weak D call TRBD2 (6 bases). There are 17 residues in the CDR3. V was clipped by 0 bases and J by 1 base, with 15 bases between them. Germline loops: CDR1 LNHNV, CDR2 YYDKDF (reference sequence). The CDR3 spells CATSRDTGLTSQETQYF. The CDR3 region has the DNA TGTGCCACCAGCAGAGATACAGGACTAACAAGCCAAGAGACCCAGTACTTC.

The table lists this clone with a count of one. The chain couples TRBV5-6 to TRBJ2-3; perhaps TRBD2 as D (7 bases). V was shortened by 10 bases and J by 1 base, with 16 bases between the two germline ends. Germline CDR1 SGHDT, CDR2 YYEEEE. The CDR3 is made up of 14 amino acids. CDR3 protein: CARTGREGTDTQYF. DNA of the CDR3: TGTGCCCGTACAGGGAGGGAGGGCACAGATACGCAGTATTTT.

The chain joins TRBV5-4 to TRBJ2-7; TRBD2 matches 8 bases. The germline V gene encodes CDR1 SGHNT and CDR2 YYREEE (reference sequence). The junction had 6 bases not matched to a gene; V was cut back by 3 bases and J by 4 bases. The CDR3 contains 14 residues. CDR3 sequence reads: CASSSAGVTYEQYF. CDR3 nucleotide sequence: TGTGCCAGCAGCTCAGCGGGAGTTACGTACGAGCAGTACTTC.

CDR3 in DNA: TGTGCCAGTGGGACAGTTAATAGCAATCAGCCCCAGCATTTT. Protein: CASGTVNSNQPQHF. The rearrangement joins TRBV19 to TRBJ1-5; 7 nucleotides line up with TRBD1. The germline CDR1 and CDR2 sequences are LNHDA and SQIVND (reference sequence). Unmatched junction bases numbered 4, after V lost 8 bases and J lost 0 bases. This CDR3 spans 14 amino acids.

V and J are TRBV28 and TRBJ1-4, with D possibly TRBD1 on 6 matching bases. The ends were cut back, 4 bases at V and 0 bases at J, with 12 bases in the middle. The CDR3 has 16 residues. Germline assignment: CDR1 MDHEN and CDR2 SYDVKM. CDR3 protein: CASSSLDSSTNEKLFF. The CDR3, as DNA: TGTGCCAGCAGTTCCCTGGACAGCTCAACTAATGAAAAACTGTTTTTT.

The chain recombines TRBV6-2 or TRBV6-3 with TRBJ1-1; tentatively, D is TRBD1 (5 bases). CDR3 size: 16 residues. Between the trimmed V and J ends, which lost 6 bases and 1 base, there was a span of 18 bases. Germline CDR1 is MNHEY and CDR2 is SVGEGT. CDR3 protein: CASSPLGITGNTEAFF. The CDR3 DNA follows: TGTGCCAGCAGCCCACTCGGAATAACAGGGAACACTGAAGCTTTCTTT.

A remark on this clone: The same CDR3 also results from other DNA sequences found in this sample. This rearrangement joins TRBV20-1 to TRBJ2-7; D not certain. V lost 6 bases and J 2 bases, leaving 8 bases between the germline ends. Germline V gene sequence: CDR1 DFQATT, CDR2 SNEGSKA (reference sequence). This CDR3 is 11 amino acids long. CDR3 nucleotide sequence: TGCAGTGCACGAGATCCCTACGAGCAGTACTTC. Protein sequence: CSARDPYEQYF.

V gene TRBV30 combines with J gene TRBJ1-2; no clear D. Germline CDR1 reads GTSNPN; CDR2 reads SVGIG (reference sequence). The CDR3 contains 13 residues. V was shortened by 1 base and J by 6 bases, with 12 bases between the two germline ends. Here the CDR3 DNA reads TGTGCCTGGAGTGCCCCCGGGATCGATGGCTACACCTTC. Translating gives CAWSAPGIDGYTF. Full variable domain (missing parts from reference TRBV30 and TRBJ1-2): SQTIHQWPATLVQPVGSPLSLECTVEGTSNPNLYWYRQAAGRGLQLLFYSVGIGQISSEVPQNLSASRPQDRQFILSSKKLLLSDSGFYLCAWSAPGIDGYTFGSGTRLTVV.

V is TRBV11-2 and J is TRBJ1-1; TRBD1 agrees at 9 bases. Germline V gene data show CDR1 as SGHAT and CDR2 as FQNNGV. V was pared by 4 bases and J by 2 bases, with 14 bases of the junction left unmatched. This CDR3 has 18 amino acids. The CDR3 loop is CASSSQVRTGGINTEAFF. The CDR3 DNA reads TGTGCCAGCAGCTCTCAAGTCAGAACAGGGGGCATTAACACTGAAGCTTTCTTT. The full variable domain, rest sourced from reference TRBV11-2 and TRBJ1-1, is EAGVAQSPRYKIIEKRQSVAFWCNPISGHATLYWYQQILGQGPKLLIQFQNNGVVDDSQLPKDRFSAERLKGVDSTLKIQPAKLEDSAVYLCASSSQVRTGGINTEAFFGQGTRLTVV.

For this clone: Other DNA sequences in the same sample also yield this CDR3. The chain couples TRBV6-5 to TRBJ1-1; D gene uncertain. V shed 0 bases and J shed 1 base, with 6 bases lying between them. Germline CDR1 reads MNHEY; CDR2 reads SVGAGI. This CDR3 is built from 14 residues. In nucleotides, the CDR3 is TGTGCCAGCAGTTACTCCCGAGGGAACACTGAAGCTTTCTTT. Its protein product is CASSYSRGNTEAFF.

The chain links TRBV28 to TRBJ1-2; TRBD1 aligns across 10 bases. The V gene's germline CDR1 is MDHEN and CDR2 SYDVKM. This CDR3 has 19 amino acids. The ends lost 4 bases at V and 0 bases at J; junction bases unmatched: 14. The CDR3 reads CASSSRQGAYPLTNYGYTF. The CDR3 nucleotides are TGTGCCAGCAGTTCCCGACAGGGGGCGTATCCATTAACTAACTATGGCTACACCTTC.

This clone was seen a handful of times. This chain connects TRBV4-1 to TRBJ1-2, with 10 positions matching TRBD1. The CDR3 sequence is 18 residues long. Per germline, CDR1 MGHRA and CDR2 YSYEKL. The V and J ends lost 0 bases and 4 bases, in that order; junction bases with no gene match: 11. CDR3 DNA sequence: TGCGCCAGCAGCCAAGATCGGACAGGGGGAATTGCTAGCTATGGCTACACCTTC. Translating gives CASSQDRTGGIASYGYTF.

This rearrangement joins TRBV28 to TRBJ1-3; D is unresolved. Deletions cut 2 bases from V and 5 bases from J, with 10 bases between. Per germline, CDR1 MDHEN and CDR2 SYDVKM. This CDR3 comprises 14 residues. The CDR3 protein is CASSLGGFRNTIYF. The CDR3, as DNA: TGTGCCAGCAGTTTAGGCGGATTTAGAAACACCATATATTTT.

V usage is TRBV7-2 and J usage is TRBJ2-7; D is unclear. The CDR3 length is 13 residues. Germline V gene sequence: CDR1 SGHTA, CDR2 FQGNSA. The V end lost 0 bases, the J end lost 2 bases, and 5 bases lay between the germline ends. The CDR3 coding sequence is TGTGCCAGCAGCTTAGCGCGAGCCTACGAGCAGTACTTC. Its protein is CASSLARAYEQYF.

The genes are TRBV6-2 or TRBV6-3 and TRBJ2-7; 15 positions match TRBD2. The V and J ends lost 6 bases and 4 bases, in that order; junction bases with no gene match: 1. This CDR3 region has 14 residues. Germline V CDR1 and CDR2: MNHEY, SVGEGT. The CDR3 DNA sequence: TGTGCCAGCAGCGGACTAGCGGGAGGGTACGAGCAGTACTTC. Amino acid sequence: CASSGLAGGYEQYF.

The chain joins TRBV9 to TRBJ1-4, with 10 bases that match TRBD1. V lost 3 bases to trimming and J lost 6 bases; unmatched junction nucleotides: 8. Germline CDR1 reads SGDLS; CDR2 reads YYNGEE. This CDR3 has 16 amino acids. CDR3 loop: CASSAETGGAYEKLFF. The CDR3 nucleotides read TGTGCCAGCAGCGCGGAGACAGGGGGCGCGTATGAAAAACTGTTTTTT.